This entry concerns a single T cell receptor beta chain. Produced via immunoSEQ multiplex PCR; TCRdb's table is partial and in-frame only. The data show some 120,000 clones, roughly 90% seen once. This specimen comes from a study of control samples from healthy donors and cancer patients. CDR3 length: 15 amino acids. The ends lost 9 bases at V and 0 bases at J; junction bases unmatched: 7. Germline V CDR1 and CDR2: MDHEN, SYDVKM. This sequence joins TRBV28 and TRBJ1-2; 10 bases align to TRBD1. This receptor was taken from a man aged 50-60 years in good health. The sequencing input was blood. The CDR3, as DNA: TGTGCCAGTTGGGACAGGGGTCTTACTAACTATGGCTACACCTTC. Protein sequence: CASWDRGLTNYGYTF.